A selection of T cell receptor beta chains follows, all from one sample in a study of T cell responses to AZD1222 COVID-19 vaccine. The protocol was immunoSEQ multiplex PCR, while the TCRdb copy is restricted to in-frame clones and leaves out a portion. The sample includes about 92,000 clones, under 90% of them seen just once. The sample here was peripheral blood, taken on day 0 of AZD1222 vaccination. Source of these receptors: an adult in good health. The CDR3 runs from the conserved cysteine through the conserved F or W. A D gene is named only where the DNA matches it firmly. Rows give clone size only sometimes, using once, few, many, or a class for an expanded clone.

>-|TRBV6-5|TRBJ1-1|-
TGTGCCAGCAGTTACCTAGGGCAGGAAGCTTTCTTT
CASSYLGQEAFF
>-|TRBV4-3|TRBJ2-3|-
TGCGCCAGCAGCCAGCGGCCCACAGATACGCAGTATTTT
CASSQRPTDTQYF
>-|TRBV11-2|TRBJ2-3|TRBD1
TGTGCCAGCAGCTTAAGTTCTTCGGGACAGGGGTTATCAGATACGCAGTATTTT
CASSLSSSGQGLSDTQYF
>-|TRBV6-5|TRBJ1-2|-
TGTGCCAGCAACCCTGGGACGGAGGGTGGCTACACCTTC
CASNPGTEGGYTF
>-|TRBV9|TRBJ2-7|TRBD1
TGTGCCAGCAGCGCCCGACAGGGAACCTACGAGCAGTACTTC
CASSARQGTYEQYF
>-|TRBV2|TRBJ1-1|-
TGTGCCAGCAGTGTCCCCGGGGGGGCCAGGAACACTGAAGCTTTCTTT
CASSVPGGARNTEAFF
>-|TRBV6-6|TRBJ2-3|-
TGTGCCAGCAGCGACATACTGGGCACAGATACGCAGTATTTT
CASSDILGTDTQYF
>-|TRBV7-2|TRBJ2-5|-
TGTGCCAGCAGCCCGTTGGCTCAAGAGACCCAGTACTTC
CASSPLAQETQYF
>-|TRBV6-5|TRBJ1-6|TRBD1
TGTGCCAGCAGGGCGGACAGGGTGGGGTCACCCCTCCACTTT
CASRADRVGSPLHF
>-|TRBV6-2/TRBV6-3|TRBJ1-5|TRBD1
TGTGCCAGCAGCTTGACAGGGGGCCCCAATCAGCCCCAGCATTTT
CASSLTGGPNQPQHF
>few|TRBV30|TRBJ1-4|-
TGTGCCTGGAGTGGACAAATCGGTGGTAATGAAAAACTGTTTTTT
CAWSGQIGGNEKLFF
>-|TRBV10-1|TRBJ2-7|TRBD2
TGCAAAGCGGGAGGGTTTTACGAGCAGTACTTC
CKAGGFYEQYF
>-|TRBV9|TRBJ2-1|-
TGTGCCAGCAGCGAGCCACTGTACAATGAGCAGTTCTTC
CASSEPLYNEQFF
>-|TRBV7-8|TRBJ2-2|TRBD2
TGTGCCAGCCCCAGGCGGGAGGGAAACACCGGGGAGCTGTTTTTT
CASPRREGNTGELFF
>-|TRBV18|TRBJ2-7|-
TGTGCCAGCTCACCAACCAGGGAGGCCGAGCAGTACTTC
CASSPTREAEQYF
>-|TRBV7-2|TRBJ2-3|TRBD2
TGTGCCAGCAGACCACCCGGGACTAGCGGTGGGGATACGCAGTATTTT
CASRPPGTSGGDTQYF
>-|TRBV25-1|TRBJ2-1|-
TGTGCCAGCAGTGGACACGCTCCCGGGACTCGAACCCGCCATGAGCAGTTCTTC
CASSGHAPGTRTRHEQFF
>-|TRBV19|TRBJ2-5|-
TGTGCCAGTAGTATCGACAGACAAGAGACCCAGTACTTC
CASSIDRQETQYF
>-|TRBV28|TRBJ2-1|TRBD2
TGTGCCAGCAGGGTTCCGGGACTAGCGGGAGTGGCCTATGAGCAGTTCTTC
CASRVPGLAGVAYEQFF
>-|TRBV28|TRBJ1-5|-
TGTGCCAGCAGCCATGGCGGCACCTTTAGCAATCAGCCCCAGCATTTT
CASSHGGTFSNQPQHF
>-|TRBV29-1|TRBJ2-3|-
TGCAGCGTTGAAATTCAGGAGCTGCGTGACACAGATACGCAGTATTTT
CSVEIQELRDTDTQYF
>few|TRBV6-2/TRBV6-3|TRBJ2-5|-
TGTGCCAGCAGCAGAGAAGGGACCCGGCAAGAGACCCAGTACTTC
CASSREGTRQETQYF
>-|TRBV28|TRBJ2-1|TRBD2
TGTGCCAGCAGTTTCGGTCTAGCGGGAGCCAATGAGCAGTTCTTC
CASSFGLAGANEQFF
>-|TRBV28|TRBJ2-3|-
TGTGCCAGCCCCCCTCCAGGGACTAGCACAGATACGCAGTATTTT
CASPPPGTSTDTQYF
>-|TRBV4-3|TRBJ2-3|-
TGCGCCAGCAGCTCGCGATCGGGACTGAGCACAGATACGCAGTATTTT
CASSSRSGLSTDTQYF
>-|TRBV18|TRBJ2-7|TRBD2
TGTGCCAGCTCACCGGGACTAGCGGTCTACGAGCAGTACTTC
CASSPGLAVYEQYF
>-|TRBV19|TRBJ2-7|-
TGTGCCAGTAGTACCCTTGGGAAGACTTGGGACGAGCAGTACTTC
CASSTLGKTWDEQYF
>few|TRBV5-5|TRBJ2-7|-
TGTGCCAGCAGCTTAGTCTCCTACGAGCAGTACTTC
CASSLVSYEQYF
>-|TRBV6-2/TRBV6-3|TRBJ1-3|-
TGTGCCAGCAGTGGCCAATCCTCTGGAAACACCATATATTTT
CASSGQSSGNTIYF
>-|TRBV7-2|TRBJ1-5|TRBD1
TGTGCCAGTGCCGCAGGGACAGGGGGTTGGCAGCCCCAGCATTTT
CASAAGTGGWQPQHF
>-|TRBV7-7|TRBJ2-2|-
TGTGCTAGCAGAAGGGACGGTACCGGGGAGCTGTTTTTT
CASRRDGTGELFF
>-|TRBV13|TRBJ1-3|TRBD1
TGTGCCAGCAGCCTAAACAGGGGGACAGGAAACACCATATATTTT
CASSLNRGTGNTIYF
>-|TRBV5-1|TRBJ2-3|TRBD2
TGCGCCAGCAGCCTAAGACAGCGGGAGATAGCGGATACGCAGTATTTT
CASSLRQREIADTQYF
>few|TRBV28|TRBJ1-2|-
TGTGCCGGAGGGAGTGGGGGGCTCGACTATGGCTACACCTTC
CAGGSGGLDYGYTF
>-|TRBV10-3|TRBJ1-3|-
TGTGCCATCAGTGAGAAAGGGGCAGCCTCTGGAAACACCATATATTTT
CAISEKGAASGNTIYF